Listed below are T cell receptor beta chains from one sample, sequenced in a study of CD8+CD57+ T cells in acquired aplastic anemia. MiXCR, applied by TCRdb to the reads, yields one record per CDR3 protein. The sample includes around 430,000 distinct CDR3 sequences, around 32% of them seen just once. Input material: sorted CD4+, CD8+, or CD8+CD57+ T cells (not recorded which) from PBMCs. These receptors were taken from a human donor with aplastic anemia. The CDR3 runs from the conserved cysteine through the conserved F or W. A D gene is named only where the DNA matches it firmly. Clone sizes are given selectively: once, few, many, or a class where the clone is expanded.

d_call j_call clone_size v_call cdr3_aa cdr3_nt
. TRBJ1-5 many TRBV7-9 CASSYDTVNQPQHF TGTGCCAGCAGCTATGATACAGTCAATCAGCCCCAGCATTTT
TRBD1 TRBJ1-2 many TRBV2 CASSALGQVGGYTF TGTGCCAGCAGTGCCCTCGGACAGGTCGGCGGCTACACCTTC
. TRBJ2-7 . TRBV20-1 CSAPRSSGSSYEQYF TGCAGTGCCCCGAGGAGCAGCGGTAGCTCCTACGAGCAGTACTTC
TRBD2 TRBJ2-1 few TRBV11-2 CASSRTGTSGGAAYNEQFF TGTGCCAGCAGTCGGACCGGGACTAGCGGGGGGGCCGCCTACAATGAGCAGTTCTTC
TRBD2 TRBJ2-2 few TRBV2 CASHPWVAGEGGELFF TGTGCCAGCCACCCCTGGGTAGCGGGAGAGGGCGGGGAGCTGTTTTTT
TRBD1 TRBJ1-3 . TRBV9 CASSVGTDGNTIYF TGTGCCAGCAGCGTCGGGACAGATGGAAACACCATATATTTT
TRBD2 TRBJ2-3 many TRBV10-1 CASSGRTSGRAITDTQYF TGCGCCAGCAGTGGACGGACTAGCGGGAGGGCGATCACAGATACGCAGTATTTT
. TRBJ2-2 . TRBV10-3 CAISEGGRENTGELFF TGTGCCATCAGTGAGGGGGGTCGGGAGAACACCGGGGAGCTGTTTTTT
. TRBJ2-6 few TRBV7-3 CASSLMGGPGGANVLTF TGTGCCAGCAGCTTAATGGGGGGGCCTGGCGGGGCCAACGTCCTGACTTTC
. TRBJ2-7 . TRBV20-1 CSAPLGAYEQYF TGCAGTGCTCCCCTAGGGGCCTACGAGCAGTACTTC